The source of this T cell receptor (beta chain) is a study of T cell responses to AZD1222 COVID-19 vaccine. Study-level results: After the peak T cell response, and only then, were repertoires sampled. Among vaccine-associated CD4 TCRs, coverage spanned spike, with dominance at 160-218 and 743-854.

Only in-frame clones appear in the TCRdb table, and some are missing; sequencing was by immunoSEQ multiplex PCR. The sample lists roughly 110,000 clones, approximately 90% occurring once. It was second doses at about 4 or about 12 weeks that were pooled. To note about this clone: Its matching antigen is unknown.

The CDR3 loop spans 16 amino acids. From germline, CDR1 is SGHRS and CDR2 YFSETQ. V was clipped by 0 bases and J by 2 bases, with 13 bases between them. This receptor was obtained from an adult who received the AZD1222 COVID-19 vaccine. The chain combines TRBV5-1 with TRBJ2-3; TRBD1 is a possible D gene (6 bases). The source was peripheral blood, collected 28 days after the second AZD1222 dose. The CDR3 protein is CASSLAVDRYTDTQYF. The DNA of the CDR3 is TGCGCCAGCAGCTTGGCCGTGGACAGATACACAGATACGCAGTATTTT.